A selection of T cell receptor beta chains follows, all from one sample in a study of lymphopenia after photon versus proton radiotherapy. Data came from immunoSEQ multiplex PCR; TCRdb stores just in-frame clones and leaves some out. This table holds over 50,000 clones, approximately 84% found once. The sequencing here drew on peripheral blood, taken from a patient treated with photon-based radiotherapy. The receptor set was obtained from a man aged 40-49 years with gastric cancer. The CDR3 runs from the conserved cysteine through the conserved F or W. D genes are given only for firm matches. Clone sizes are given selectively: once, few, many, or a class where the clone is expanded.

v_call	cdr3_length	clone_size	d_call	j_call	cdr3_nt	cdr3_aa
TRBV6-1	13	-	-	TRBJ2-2	TGTGCCAGCAGTGCCGACACGACCGGGGAGCTGTTTTTT	CASSADTTGELFF
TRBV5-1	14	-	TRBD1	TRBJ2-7	TGCGCCAGCAGATCTGGACAGGGGATAGGGGAGCAGTACTTC	CASRSGQGIGEQYF
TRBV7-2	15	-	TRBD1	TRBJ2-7	TGTGCCAGCAGCTCCTACAGGGGGCGTAAATACGAGCAGTACTTC	CASSSYRGRKYEQYF
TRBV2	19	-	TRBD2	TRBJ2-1	TGTGCCAGCTGCCCCCCGCGCGCGGGGGGGCGTTCCTCTACGAATGAGCAGTTCTTC	CASCPPRAGGRSSTNEQFF
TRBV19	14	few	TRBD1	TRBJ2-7	TGTGCCAGTAGGAAACAGGGGGCAGACTACGAGCAGTACTTC	CASRKQGADYEQYF
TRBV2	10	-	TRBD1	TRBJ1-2	TGTGCCAGCACAGGGGGAAGCTACACCTTC	CASTGGSYTF
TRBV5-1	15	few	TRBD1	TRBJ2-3	TGCGCCAGCAGCTTGAGGGGGCTAGGCACAGATACGCAGTATTTT	CASSLRGLGTDTQYF
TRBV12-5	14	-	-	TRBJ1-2	TGTGCTAGTGGTTTGAGTCATTCCCGTGATGGCTACACCTTC	CASGLSHSRDGYTF
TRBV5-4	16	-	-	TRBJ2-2	TGTGCCAGCAGCTCACAGGTCTACTTAAGTACCGGGGAGCTGTTTTTT	CASSSQVYLSTGELFF
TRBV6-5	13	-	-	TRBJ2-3	TGTGCCAGCAGCCCCCGAGGTACAGATACGCAGTATTTT	CASSPRGTDTQYF
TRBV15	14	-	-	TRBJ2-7	TGTGCCACCAGCAGAGGGGGAACGGGATACGAGCAGTACTTC	CATSRGGTGYEQYF
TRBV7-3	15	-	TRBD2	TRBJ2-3	TGTGCCAGCAGCCCCTCGGGGGGGGGCACAGATACGCAGTATTTT	CASSPSGGGTDTQYF
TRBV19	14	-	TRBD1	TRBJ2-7	TGTGCCAGTAGTCCCGGACAGGGGGCCTACGAGCAGTACTTC	CASSPGQGAYEQYF
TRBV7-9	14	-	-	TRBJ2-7	TGTGCCAGCAGCGACCGGGACACCTCCTACGAGCAGTACTTC	CASSDRDTSYEQYF
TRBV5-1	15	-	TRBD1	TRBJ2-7	TGCGCCAGCAGCCCGGACAGGGGGGCGTTCGACGAGCAGTACTTC	CASSPDRGAFDEQYF
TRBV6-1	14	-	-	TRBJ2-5	TGTGCCAGCAGTGCCAGGCAGTGGAGGGAGACCCAGTACTTC	CASSARQWRETQYF
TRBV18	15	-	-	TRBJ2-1	TGTGCCAGCTCACCAGTACCGGGACCCCCGGGTGAGCAGTTCTTC	CASSPVPGPPGEQFF
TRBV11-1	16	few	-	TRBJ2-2	TGTGCCAGCAGCTTATTTGCCAGTTCGAACACCGGGGAGCTGTTTTTT	CASSLFASSNTGELFF
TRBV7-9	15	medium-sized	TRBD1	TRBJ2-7	TGTGCCAGCAGCTTAGCCGGGACAGGGATGGACGAGCAGTACTTC	CASSLAGTGMDEQYF
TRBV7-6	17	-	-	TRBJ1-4	TGTGCCAGCAGCTTAGAGGTATTTCAGCGCCATAATGAAAAACTGTTTTTT	CASSLEVFQRHNEKLFF
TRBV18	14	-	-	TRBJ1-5	TGTGCCAGCTCGGTAGCGCCGCGCAATCAGCCCCAGCATTTT	CASSVAPRNQPQHF
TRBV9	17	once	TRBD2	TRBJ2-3	TGTGCCAGCAGCGCAAGACCGACTAGCGGGACCACAGATACGCAGTATTTT	CASSARPTSGTTDTQYF